The present T cell receptor beta chain was sequenced within a study of blood T cells in healthy people across ages. This clonotype was seen a few times. Sample-barcoded 5' priming and a J-beta primer mix drove a second PCR of about 7 to 11 cycles. TCRdb reanalysed the 5' RACE reads using MiXCR and keeps one entry per CDR3 protein. Here the sample spans about 760,000 distinct CDR3 sequences, 45% to 70% being singletons. Between the trimmed V and J ends, which lost 4 bases and 10 bases, there was a span of 14 bases. This CDR3 region has 14 residues. Germline CDR1 reads SNHLY; CDR2 reads FYNNEI. The rearrangement uses TRBV2 and TRBJ1-6; weak D call: TRBD1 (5 bases). The sample consisted of blood. This TCR was recovered from a man aged 40-49 years in good health. The CDR3 sequence: CASSGDSIPSPLHF. DNA of the CDR3: TGTGCCAGCAGTGGAGACAGTATTCCGTCACCCCTCCACTTT. Looking up the rest from reference TRBV2 and TRBJ1-6 gives the full variable domain: EPEVTQTPSHQVTQMGQEVILRCVPISNHLYFYWYRQILGQKVEFLVSFYNNEISEKSEIFDDQFSVERPDGSNFTLKIRSTKLEDSAMYFCASSGDSIPSPLHFGNGTRLTVT.